This TCR beta chain originates from a study of vaccination and CD4 T cells after COVID-19. Documented treatment: roughly 10-day PBMC culture with coronavirus spike peptide pools or control peptides (ViraFEST assay). Gathering of the CD4+ T cells, from the unexposed donor, took place before the COVID-19 pandemic (2011-2018). The CDR3 length is 14 residues. Germline loops: CDR1 SGHAT, CDR2 FQNNGV. V lost 3 bases to trimming and J lost 5 bases; unmatched junction nucleotides: 6. An Oncomine TCR Beta short-read assay was used to sequence the DNA from cultured CD4+ T cells. TCRdb re-analysed the PCR reads in MiXCR, keeping a single row per CDR3 protein. Of 8,000 to 9,000 distinct CDR3 sequences listed, less than 60% are singletons. Note on this clonotype: As yet, its antigen is unknown.

The TCR comes from a human donor in good health. What was sequenced was CD4+ T cells from blood, cultured in vitro. The chain recombines TRBV11-2 with TRBJ2-5; 7 bases match TRBD2. CDR3 loop: CASSLGGIGETQYF. DNA of the CDR3: TGTGCCAGCAGCTTGGGGGGGATAGGGGAGACCCAGTACTTC. Based on the CDR3 plus reference TRBV11-2 and TRBJ2-5, the full variable domain is EAGVAQSPRYKIIEKRQSVAFWCNPISGHATLYWYQQILGQGPKLLIQFQNNGVVDDSQLPKDRFSAERLKGVDSTLKIQPAKLEDSAVYLCASSLGGIGETQYFGPGTRLLVL.